This is a list of T cell receptor beta chains from one sample in a study of a mutant IDH1 vaccine in newly diagnosed glioma. Produced via immunoSEQ multiplex PCR; TCRdb's table is partial and in-frame only. The sample lists under 80,000 clones; 86% were seen once. The sequencing here drew on PBMCs, taken from a glioma patient treated with radiotherapy, temozolomide or both. The receptor source for this set is a young man with glioma. Both conserved end residues are part of each CDR3. The order of the fields is CDR3 protein, CDR3 DNA, V gene, clone size, D gene, J gene. A D gene is named only where the DNA matches it firmly. The size entry is marked missing in some rows and otherwise reads once, few, many or a size class.

cdr3_aa: CASRVGGTYTEAFF
cdr3_nt: TGTGCCAGCAGGGTCGGGGGTACCTACACTGAAGCTTTCTTT
v_call: TRBV28
clone_size: once
d_call: .
j_call: TRBJ1-1

cdr3_aa: CASRLRGQETQYF
cdr3_nt: TGTGCCAGCAGGCTTCGGGGGCAAGAGACCCAGTACTTC
v_call: TRBV6-1
clone_size: .
d_call: .
j_call: TRBJ2-5

cdr3_aa: CASSPRAGGTDTQYF
cdr3_nt: TGTGCCAGCTCACCCCGGGCAGGGGGTACAGATACGCAGTATTTT
v_call: TRBV18
clone_size: .
d_call: TRBD1
j_call: TRBJ2-3

cdr3_aa: CASSNRGRIDEQFF
cdr3_nt: TGTGCCAGTAGTAACAGGGGGCGCATCGATGAGCAGTTCTTC
v_call: TRBV19
clone_size: .
d_call: TRBD1
j_call: TRBJ2-1

cdr3_aa: CSARGGGQFF
cdr3_nt: TGCAGTGCTAGGGGCGGGGGGCAGTTCTTC
v_call: TRBV20-1
clone_size: few
d_call: TRBD2
j_call: TRBJ2-1

cdr3_aa: CSAGTLYGYTF
cdr3_nt: TGCAGCGCCGGGACTTTGTATGGCTACACCTTC
v_call: TRBV20-1
clone_size: once
d_call: .
j_call: TRBJ1-2

cdr3_aa: CASSPGGLGELQETQYF
cdr3_nt: TGCGCCAGCAGTCCTGGGGGACTCGGTGAACTCCAAGAGACCCAGTACTTC
v_call: TRBV5-1
clone_size: .
d_call: .
j_call: TRBJ2-5

cdr3_aa: CASSLAEPRGNQPQHF
cdr3_nt: TGTGCCAGCAGTCTAGCCGAGCCGCGGGGCAATCAGCCCCAGCATTTT
v_call: TRBV27
clone_size: .
d_call: .
j_call: TRBJ1-5

cdr3_aa: CASSSTGRPGNTIYF
cdr3_nt: TGCGCCAGCAGCTCCACGGGACGTCCTGGAAACACCATATATTTT
v_call: TRBV5-1
clone_size: .
d_call: .
j_call: TRBJ1-3

cdr3_aa: CASSPDRGYNSPLHF
cdr3_nt: TGTGCCAGCTCACCAGACAGGGGTTATAATTCACCCCTCCACTTT
v_call: TRBV18
clone_size: .
d_call: TRBD1
j_call: TRBJ1-6

cdr3_aa: CASSLKGDTQYF
cdr3_nt: TGTGCCAGCAGCCTCAAGGGGGATACGCAGTATTTT
v_call: TRBV14
clone_size: .
d_call: .
j_call: TRBJ2-3

cdr3_aa: CASSIGQGLETQYF
cdr3_nt: TGTGCCAGTAGTATAGGTCAGGGGTTGGAGACCCAGTACTTC
v_call: TRBV19
clone_size: .
d_call: .
j_call: TRBJ2-5

cdr3_aa: CASSIDPQGDLFGGNQPQHF
cdr3_nt: TGTGCCAGTAGTATAGATCCACAGGGTGATTTGTTCGGTGGCAATCAGCCCCAGCATTTT
v_call: TRBV19
clone_size: .
d_call: .
j_call: TRBJ1-5

cdr3_aa: CASSVSGREQFF
cdr3_nt: TGTGCCAGCAGTGTTAGTGGGAGGGAGCAGTTCTTC
v_call: TRBV28
clone_size: .
d_call: .
j_call: TRBJ2-1

cdr3_aa: CASSFTLSGGGYGYTF
cdr3_nt: TGTGCCAGCAGCTTTACTTTATCCGGAGGGGGCTATGGCTACACCTTC
v_call: TRBV7-6
clone_size: .
d_call: .
j_call: TRBJ1-2

cdr3_aa: CASSHGTGNSPLHF
cdr3_nt: TGCGCCAGCAGCCACGGGACGGGAAATTCACCCCTCCACTTT
v_call: TRBV5-1
clone_size: .
d_call: .
j_call: TRBJ1-6

cdr3_aa: CASSSGPIQETQYF
cdr3_nt: TGTGCCAGCAGCTCGGGACCGATCCAAGAGACCCAGTACTTC
v_call: TRBV7-2
clone_size: .
d_call: .
j_call: TRBJ2-5

cdr3_aa: CASSLQVDYEQYF
cdr3_nt: TGCGCCAGCAGCTTGCAGGTAGACTACGAGCAGTACTTC
v_call: TRBV5-1
clone_size: .
d_call: .
j_call: TRBJ2-7

cdr3_aa: CAWSRFSGANVLTF
cdr3_nt: TGTGCCTGGAGCCGATTCTCTGGGGCCAACGTCCTGACTTTC
v_call: TRBV30
clone_size: .
d_call: .
j_call: TRBJ2-6

cdr3_aa: CASSLALLVEQYF
cdr3_nt: TGTGCCAGCAGCTTAGCGCTGCTAGTTGAGCAGTACTTC
v_call: TRBV7-8
clone_size: .
d_call: .
j_call: TRBJ2-7

cdr3_aa: CASSPSQGNSNEKLFF
cdr3_nt: TGTGCCAGCTCACCAAGCCAGGGGAATTCTAATGAAAAACTGTTTTTT
v_call: TRBV18
clone_size: .
d_call: .
j_call: TRBJ1-4

cdr3_aa: CASSRIRENTEAFF
cdr3_nt: TGTGCCAGCAGCCGCATCAGGGAGAACACTGAAGCTTTCTTT
v_call: TRBV7-6
clone_size: once
d_call: .
j_call: TRBJ1-1

cdr3_aa: CASSEGTGFQETQYF
cdr3_nt: TGTGCCAGCAGTGAAGGGACAGGGTTTCAAGAGACCCAGTACTTC
v_call: TRBV6-1
clone_size: .
d_call: TRBD1
j_call: TRBJ2-5

cdr3_aa: CASSLDARGDSATNEKLFF
cdr3_nt: TGTGCCAGCAGCTTAGATGCCCGAGGGGACAGTGCAACTAATGAAAAACTGTTTTTT
v_call: TRBV11-3
clone_size: .
d_call: TRBD1
j_call: TRBJ1-4

cdr3_aa: CASSVGSGTGDYEQYF
cdr3_nt: TGTGCCAGCAGCGTAGGATCCGGGACAGGGGACTACGAGCAGTACTTC
v_call: TRBV9
clone_size: .
d_call: TRBD1
j_call: TRBJ2-7

cdr3_aa: CASSLSPRNTEAFF
cdr3_nt: TGTGCCAGCAGCCTCTCCCCAAGAAACACTGAAGCTTTCTTT
v_call: TRBV7-6
clone_size: .
d_call: .
j_call: TRBJ1-1

cdr3_aa: CASRKSQGDNSPLHF
cdr3_nt: TGTGCCAGCAGAAAGAGCCAGGGGGATAATTCACCCCTCCACTTT
v_call: TRBV6-5
clone_size: once
d_call: TRBD1
j_call: TRBJ1-6

cdr3_aa: CASLGADYGYTF
cdr3_nt: TGTGCCAGCCTTGGGGCGGACTATGGCTACACCTTC
v_call: TRBV7-9
clone_size: .
d_call: .
j_call: TRBJ1-2

cdr3_aa: CASSTGTGSNQPQHF
cdr3_nt: TGTGCCAGCAGTACCGGGACAGGTAGCAATCAGCCCCAGCATTTT
v_call: TRBV27
clone_size: .
d_call: TRBD1
j_call: TRBJ1-5

cdr3_aa: CASSPGTGNQPQHF
cdr3_nt: TGTGCCAGCTCACCCGGGACAGGGAATCAGCCCCAGCATTTT
v_call: TRBV18
clone_size: .
d_call: TRBD1
j_call: TRBJ1-5

cdr3_aa: CASSSKKTQYF
cdr3_nt: TGTGCCAGCAGTTCAAAGAAGACCCAGTACTTC
v_call: TRBV11-2
clone_size: .
d_call: .
j_call: TRBJ2-5

cdr3_aa: CASCGLGGVDEQYF
cdr3_nt: TGTGCCAGCTGCGGACTAGGTGGAGTCGACGAGCAGTACTTC
v_call: TRBV28
clone_size: .
d_call: TRBD2
j_call: TRBJ2-7

cdr3_aa: CASSPVVAGYLVNTEAFF
cdr3_nt: TGTGCCAGCTCACCCGTGGTGGCAGGGTACCTTGTGAACACTGAAGCTTTCTTT
v_call: TRBV18
clone_size: .
d_call: .
j_call: TRBJ1-1

cdr3_aa: CASSPLADSPLHF
cdr3_nt: TGTGCCAGCTCACCACTCGCGGATTCACCCCTCCACTTT
v_call: TRBV18
clone_size: .
d_call: .
j_call: TRBJ1-6

cdr3_aa: CASSLVGTSGYLTQYF
cdr3_nt: TGTGCCAGCAGCTTGGTGGGGACTAGCGGATACCTTACGCAGTATTTT
v_call: TRBV5-6
clone_size: .
d_call: TRBD2
j_call: TRBJ2-3

cdr3_aa: CASSLLYRGKYEQYF
cdr3_nt: TGTGCCAGCAGCTTACTATACAGGGGAAAGTACGAGCAGTACTTC
v_call: TRBV7-9
clone_size: .
d_call: TRBD1
j_call: TRBJ2-7